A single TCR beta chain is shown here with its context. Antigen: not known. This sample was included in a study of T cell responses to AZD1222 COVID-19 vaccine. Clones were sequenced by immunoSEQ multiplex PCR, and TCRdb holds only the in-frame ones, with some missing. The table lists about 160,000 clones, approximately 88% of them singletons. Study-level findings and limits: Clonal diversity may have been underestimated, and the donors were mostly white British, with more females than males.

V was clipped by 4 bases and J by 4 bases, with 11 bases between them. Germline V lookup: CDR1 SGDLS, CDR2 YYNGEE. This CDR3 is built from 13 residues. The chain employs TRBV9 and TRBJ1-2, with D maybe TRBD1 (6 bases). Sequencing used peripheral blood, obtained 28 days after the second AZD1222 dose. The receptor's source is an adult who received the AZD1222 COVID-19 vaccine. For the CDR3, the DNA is TGTGCCAGCAGCCCCGGGGGCACCTATGGCTACACCTTC. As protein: CASSPGGTYGYTF.